This T cell receptor (beta chain) derives from a study of human T cells and chemical hapten exposure (dated by TCRdb to about 2021). In the study overall: For sensitization, 2% DPC in acetone was applied to a 2 cm by 2 cm area of upper inner arm skin. Throughout the study period of 20 to 25 weeks, patients also received therapeutic DPC doses to the scalp every week. Patch tests used Finn chambers with 0.01% DPC on the upper back, scored after 6 days by International Contact Dermatitis Research Group standards. The mostly female patient cohort included alopecia areata with under or over 50% scalp involvement, alopecia totalis and alopecia universalis. Libraries were combined into a pool for sequencing, and differences in TCR yield between samples came mainly from small differences in library volumes within the pool. The study tracked peripheral blood TCR repertoire changes in vivo during primary and secondary sensitization to the hapten diphenylcyclopropenone (DPC) in alopecia patients. Blood samples were taken from patients before sensitization (week 0) and then at 2, 6 and about 24 weeks after DPC sensitization. Some 29 alopecia patients provided blood for TCR sequencing at one to four time points (pre-sensitization, 2, 6 and 24 weeks).

A word on this clonotype: No cognate antigen has been identified for it. No quality values exist for individual bases; no much larger clone is one base distant.

V loses 6 bases of germline sequence and J loses 5 bases, and the interval between the two ends is 16 bases. From the germline V gene, CDR1 is SQVTM and CDR2 is ANQGSEA. The CDR3, cysteine through phenylalanine, is 13 amino acids long. The CDR3 DNA has 39 bases and is translated from base 1. Explained via the paper, the time point label denotes: patch test 3, about 24 weeks after DPC sensitization. The sample's treatment or condition label, decoded: therapeutic diphenylcyclopropenone sensitization with weekly scalp DPC. At each patch-test visit, blood was drawn before the patch test was applied. To be eligible, patients had to be aged 18 to 70, diagnosed with alopecia and judged suitable for DPC therapy, while pregnant patients were excluded. Total RNA was isolated from unfractionated whole blood collected in Tempus Blood RNA tubes. The research as a whole found: Compared with pre-sensitization or healthy control sets, expanded TCRs formed significantly more large CDR3 similarity clusters, which is consistent with antigen-driven responses. The number of PT1 expanded TCRs positively correlated with patch test score, significant at thresholds 8, 16 and 32 but not 4. Because every patient had alopecia, a presumed autoimmune disease, the patients' immune response might differ from that of healthy individuals. The number of TCRs above 1 in 1000 frequency did not change with DPC sensitization; there was no evidence of global repertoire structure alterations. After repeated subsampling, changes were observed in the strength of the expansion versus patch-test correlation and in the threshold at which the correlation became significant.

Libraries were prepared through RACE. The listed sequencing device is NextSeq 500. During library preparation, unique molecular identifiers were attached to individual cDNA molecules so that TCRs could be counted quantitatively and reproducibly. Each blood RNA sample was used to sequence both TCR alpha and TCR beta chains. In the authors' own workflow: The median number of TCRs per sample was 85,000 to 100,000, ranging from roughly 20,000 to 700,000. V, J and CDR3 annotation of the TCR reads was performed with the Decombinator software suite. For PS versus PT1 abundance plots, all samples were subsampled to the same number of TCRs (28,000). Expanded TCRs were defined as absent before sensitization and observed at least eight times at the 2-week time point. TCRdb took the public reads, trimmed them with fastp at Q25, ran MiXCR for clone calling and kept in-frame beta chains. Identical CDR3 protein sequences are pooled into one entry, listed with their most common genes and DNA. These V and J calls are TCRdb output, not the study's own analysis. Present in this sample are 150,000 to 200,000 distinct CDR3 sequences, under 25% of which were seen just once. Of the sample, 2% to 2.5% falls within the top ten clones.

This TCR came from a woman between 35 and 50 years old with alopecia areata. Some clones in this sample may be carry-over from other donors' samples. The receptor chain draws on TRBV29-1 and TRBJ2-5; the D gene is possibly TRBD1 or TRBD2, each agreeing over 6 bases. The material was whole blood, obtained in connection with sensitization to the hapten diphenylcyclopropenone (DPC). The base sequence is TGCAGCGTGCAAAGGGGGGCTGGGGAGACCCAGTACTTC. Its translation reads: CSVQRGAGETQYF.